This T cell receptor (beta chain) was documented in a study of T cells in localized non-small cell lung cancer. Study-level results: Prolonged overall survival went with higher T cell density in the blood.

Remarks on this clone: The antigen is unknown.

Sequencing was performed with immunoSEQ multiplex PCR; in TCRdb, only in-frame clones are kept and a portion is missing. The sample shows 40,000 to 55,000 clones, about 86% of them seen only once. This receptor was obtained from a man between 40 and 75 years old with stage III lung adenocarcinoma. Specimen: peripheral blood mononuclear cells, collected before any cancer treatment.

CDR3 in DNA: TGCGCCAGCAGCCAAGATTGGGGGTTGAACACTGAAGCTTTCTTT. It specifies CASSQDWGLNTEAFF. The chain couples TRBV4-1 to TRBJ1-1; a possible D gene is TRBD1 (5 bases). Looked up from germline, CDR1 is MGHRA and CDR2 is YSYEKL. V was clipped by 0 bases and J by 0 bases, with 8 bases between them. This CDR3 region has 15 residues.